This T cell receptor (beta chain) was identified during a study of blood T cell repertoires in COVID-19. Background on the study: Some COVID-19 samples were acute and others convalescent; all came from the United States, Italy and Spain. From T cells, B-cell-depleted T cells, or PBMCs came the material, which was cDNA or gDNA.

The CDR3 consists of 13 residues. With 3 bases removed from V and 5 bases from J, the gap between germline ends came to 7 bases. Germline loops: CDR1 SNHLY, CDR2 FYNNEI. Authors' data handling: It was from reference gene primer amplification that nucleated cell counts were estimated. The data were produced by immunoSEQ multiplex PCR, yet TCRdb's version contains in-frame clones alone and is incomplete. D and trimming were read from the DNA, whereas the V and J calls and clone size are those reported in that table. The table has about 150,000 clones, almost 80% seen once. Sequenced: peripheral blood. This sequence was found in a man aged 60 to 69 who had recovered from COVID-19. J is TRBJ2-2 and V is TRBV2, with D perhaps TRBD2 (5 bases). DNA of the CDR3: TGTGCCAGCAGTGACGAGGGTACCGGGGAGCTGTTTTTT. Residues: CASSDEGTGELFF.